Sequencing of this T cell receptor beta chain was carried out in a study of Ad26.COV2.S vaccination and SARS-CoV-2 variants (dated by TCRdb to 2020 to 2022). With respect to the entire study: Vaccine-arm donors were drawn from COV1001, a multicentre, randomized, double-blind, placebo-controlled phase I-IIa trial of Ad26.COV2.S in healthy adults. Ad26.COV2.S was administered intramuscularly at 5 x 10^10 or 1 x 10^11 viral particles, either as a single shot or as two shots given 56 days apart. The TCR-sequenced set comprised around 30 samples: some 20 Ad26.COV2.S vaccine recipients, 5 placebo recipients and 8 SARS-CoV-2 convalescent individuals. TCRbeta repertoire sequencing was used to assess the specificity and breadth of SARS-CoV-2-reactive T cell receptors after Ad26.COV2.S vaccination. Trial participants were randomized into five groups of five: low-dose or high-dose Ad26.COV2.S given once or twice, or placebo on both occasions. Blinding of investigators to trial group allocation was maintained during experiments and outcome assessment.

Via the germline V gene, CDR1 is SGHRS and CDR2 YFSETQ. Including the terminal cysteine and phenylalanine, the CDR3 comprises 14 residues. Only the CDR3 part of the read is kept: 42 bases, read in frame from the first base. V and J lose 4 bases and 4 bases, and a span of 15 bases separates them. Beyond this particular receptor, the publication reports: Vaccine and placebo recipients had similar non-spike TCR breadth, a finding consistent with the vaccine containing only spike. Substantial breadth of spike-specific CD8+ and CD4+ T cell responses was reported after vaccination. According to the authors, total T cell responses may have been underestimated by the TCR breadth and depth analyses. Spike-specific TCR breadth was higher in Ad26.COV2.S recipients than in placebo recipients (P = 0.0014). Comparing responses between vaccine doses or regimens was not something the study was powered to do.

This specimen's treatment or condition label, interpreted: 15 to 20 received Ad26.COV2.S at low or high dose, single or two shots; 5 received placebo; per-sample allocation not given. Repertoires of vaccine and placebo recipients were sequenced from samples collected on day 63 after the first injection. Cohort 1b enrolled 25 to 30 adults aged 18-55 years at a single site in Boston, USA, between 29 July and 7 August 2020. Ad26.COV2.S was a replication-incompetent adenovirus type 26 vector expressing a prefusion-stabilized SARS-CoV-2 spike protein from the original Wuhan strain. In the case of this clone: This clone's antigen is unknown. Base qualities are missing; no much larger clone stands one base away.

TCRbeta CDR3 regions were sequenced with the immunoSEQ Assay. After extraction, genomic DNA underwent amplification by bias-controlled multiplex PCR, followed by high-throughput sequencing. In the original analysis: Collapsing and filtering of sequences were performed to quantify the absolute abundance of each unique TCRbeta CDR3 region. T cell fraction was estimated by normalization of TCRbeta template counts to usable DNA, with usable DNA being measured through amplification of reference genes present in all nucleated cells. Repertoire TCRs were annotated as SARS-CoV-2-specific by exact matching of V gene, CDR3 amino acid sequence and J gene to a known reactive TCR set. The reference SARS-CoV-2 TCR set came from MIRA and was filtered for enrichment in COVID-19-positive ImmuneCODE repertoires, removing public or cross-reactive TCRs. Drawing on the MIRA antigens, annotated TCRs were analysed further at the level of specific ORF or position within ORF. Depth was the summed frequency of annotated unique rearrangements, while breadth was defined as annotated unique rearrangements over total unique productive rearrangements. Group comparisons of TCR breadth used two-sided Wilcoxon rank-sum tests. Not all clones reach the TCRdb copy of this immuneACCESS table, which keeps in-frame sequences only. Checked studies attribute under half of the gap to unresolved V genes and leave the rest unexplained. The D gene and trimming were derived from the DNA, and the V and J assignments and clone size from that table. This sample gives hundreds of thousands of clones in total; 70% to 90% of them show up just once. Roughly 3.1% of the sample belongs to the ten largest clones.

This clonotype originated in a person between 18 and 60 years old who received the Ad26.COV2.S COVID-19 vaccine or a placebo. The sequence joins TRBV5-1 to TRBJ2-7; the D gene is perhaps TRBD1, from 6 matching bases. This sample comprised peripheral blood, obtained in a trial of Ad26.COV2.S vaccine versus placebo. The DNA sequence follows: TGCGCCAGCAGCGACGGACAGAATAATTACGAGCAGTACTTC. This is translated as CASSDGQNNYEQYF.